This paragraph reports one TCR beta chain. Its antigen has not been determined. Reading from cysteine to phenylalanine, the CDR3 counts 14 amino acids. No DNA was logged. From a lookup of the germline V gene, CDR1 and CDR2 are SGHRS and YFSETQ. This specimen belongs to a study of monozygotic twins with inflammatory bowel disease (dated by TCRdb to about 2019). Describing the broader study: A total of around 30 monozygotic twin pairs were included in the full study, comprising nine German pairs (four IBD-concordant, five IBD-discordant) and 19 IBD-discordant Danish pairs. The search for disease-associated traits relied mainly on comparing IBD patients with their genetically identical healthy co-twins within discordant pairs. Each individual had, on average, about 151 000 unique TCRalpha sequences and 181 000 unique TCRbeta sequences available for analysis.

The library was obtained by 5' RACE. For each TCR library, 3,000 to 3,500 ng of total RNA was used. cDNA was synthesized with SMARTScribe reverse transcriptase in eight separate reactions per sample. During cDNA synthesis, unique molecular identifiers containing a 6-nucleotide sample barcode were introduced by template switching. Two nested PCRs of approximately 16 and 10 cycles amplified the TCRalpha and TCRbeta cDNA, and bead purification followed each PCR. Before amplification, the cDNA was treated with uracil DNA-glycosylase and purified using the QIAquick PCR purification kit. The second PCR added Illumina TruSeq-compatible adapters along with sample-specific barcodes. Library quality and concentration were checked on TapeStation and Qubit, and libraries were pooled at roughly 5.1 ng each. Sequencing of pooled libraries was carried out on an Illumina HiSeq2500 single-index Rapid Run using 2 x 100 bp reads and custom sequencing primers. Per the original workflow: UMI-based consensus assembly with MiGEC version 1.2.6 was used to correct PCR and sequencing errors. V(D)J alignment, clonotype assembly and CDR3 extraction were performed with MiXCR version 2.1.1. To normalise gene usage, clonotype sharing and MAIT/NKT TCR abundance, the analysis used the top 1000, 10 000 and 20 000 clonotypes per sample. After downsampling to 27 000 UMIs, diversity was calculated as the inverse Simpson index using the vegan R package. Paired Mann-Whitney U tests were applied to discordant twin pairs, with Benjamini-Hochberg correction for multiple testing. TCRdb reanalyzed the reads, keeping one entry per CDR3 protein sequence and omitting DNA. The V and J calls were determined by TCRdb, not by the authors. The sample table on file contains about 420,000 distinct CDR3 sequences. Around 2.5% of the sample belongs to the ten largest clones.

Here is what the overall study found, with its caveats: IBD patients shared fewer clonotypes with other individuals than healthy twins did, most markedly in patients showing signs of disease activity. TCRbeta repertoire diversity, by inverse Simpson index, was decreased in IBD patients compared with their healthy co-twins. No single strong signal or clonotype linked to IBD turned up in the results, so the idea that one exists was not supported. Background noise and inter-individual variability may have been introduced into the repertoires by the differing immunosuppressive treatments among patients. Concordant and discordant twins showed no difference in repertoire similarity, possibly because of limited statistical power. Different T cell subtypes could not be distinguished in the analysis.

From each donor, an approximately 2.4 ml peripheral blood sample was drawn into PAXgene tubes and stored at -80 degrees C. Total RNA was isolated from whole blood with the PAXgene blood miRNA kit on an automated QIAcube, without T cell sorting. Peripheral blood from monozygotic twin pairs who were concordant or discordant for inflammatory bowel disease underwent deep TCRalpha and TCRbeta repertoire profiling using unique molecular barcoding. For every twin pair, smoking habits were documented, and each individual was categorised as a current, former or never smoker. This sequence originates from a human donor with ulcerative colitis or Crohn's disease, or a healthy co-twin of an affected twin (not recorded which). Sequencing was done on a sample of blood. The chain uses TRBV5-1 and TRBJ2-1; TCRdb returns TRBD1, unconfirmable since there is no DNA. The CDR3 here reads CAGSPGNPYNEQFF.